The next 30 T cell receptor beta chains were all read from a single sample in a study of blood T cell repertoires in COVID-19. Clones were read by immunoSEQ multiplex PCR, and TCRdb kept only the in-frame ones, dropping some. The table shows about 200,000 clones, with 84% occurring only once. The sequenced material came from peripheral blood. Receptors originate from a woman aged 45-60 years with active or convalescent COVID-19.

This chain links TRBV5-1 with TRBJ1-2, with TRBD1 matching 9 bases. Trimming cost V 0 bases and J 5 bases; bases outside gene matches: 5. The CDR3 has 15 amino acids. CDR1 and CDR2 from the germline V gene are SGHRS and YFSETQ. The CDR3 here is CASSLAGTGLYGYTF. DNA of the CDR3: TGCGCCAGCAGCTTGGCCGGGACAGGGTTATATGGCTACACCTTC.

The chain combines TRBV11-2 with TRBJ1-5, with 9 bases identical to TRBD1. With 1 base clipped from V and 4 bases from J, the junction kept 5 bases outside the gene matches. Germline CDR1 reads SGHAT; CDR2 reads FQNNGV. The CDR3 contains 16 residues. The CDR3 region is CASSLATGGGNQPQHF. CDR3 coding DNA: TGTGCCAGCAGCTTAGCGACAGGGGGAGGGAATCAGCCCCAGCATTTT.

In DNA, the CDR3 is TGTGCCAGCAGCCCGCCCGGGCTAGCGGGAAGGAGTGAGCAGTTCTTC. It is translated as CASSPPGLAGRSEQFF. This chain links TRBV11-2 with TRBJ2-1; 9 nucleotides agree with TRBD2. CDR1 and CDR2 from the germline V gene are SGHAT and FQNNGV. V trimming: 5 bases; J trimming: 9 bases; junction bases outside the gene matches: 14. This CDR3 contains 16 residues.

The gene calls are TRBV10-3 and TRBJ1-5, with D unresolved. Germline loops: CDR1 ENHRY, CDR2 SYGVKD. The CDR3 spans 14 residues. Trimming cost V 0 bases and J 7 bases, with 10 bases left between them. CDR3 in amino acids: CAISESVQVQPQHF. Written as DNA, the CDR3 is TGTGCCATCAGTGAGTCGGTTCAGGTCCAGCCCCAGCATTTT.

The V call is TRBV24-1, the J call TRBJ2-1, with a possible D match to TRBD1 (5 bases). The CDR3 loop spans 16 amino acids. Germline V gives CDR1 KGHDR, CDR2 SFDVKD. V lost 1 base and J lost 4, with 13 bases in between. The CDR3 loop is CATSDFQGGTYNEQFF. The CDR3 region has the DNA TGTGCCACCAGTGATTTTCAGGGCGGTACTTACAATGAGCAGTTCTTC.

This chain joins TRBV7-9 and TRBJ1-3; D not certain. V lost 6 bases to trimming and J lost 0 bases, with 15 bases between them. Germline assignment: CDR1 SEHNR and CDR2 FQNEAQ (reference sequence). The CDR3 sequence is 16 residues long. The chain's CDR3 is CASSTVRPSSGNTIYF. For the CDR3, the DNA is TGTGCCAGCAGTACGGTGCGGCCGAGCTCTGGAAACACCATATATTTT.

In this sample, this clone turned up a few times. The V call is TRBV7-9, the J call TRBJ1-3; possible D gene TRBD1, 5 bases. Germline V gene data show CDR1 as SEHNR and CDR2 as FQNEAQ (reference sequence). Trimming pared 5 bases from V and 0 bases from J, leaving 14 bases between. The CDR3 is made up of 16 amino acids. The CDR3 is CASSPQGSGSGNTIYF. The CDR3 nucleotides are TGTGCCAGCAGCCCGCAGGGTAGTGGCTCTGGAAACACCATATATTTT.

The rearrangement joins TRBV5-5 to TRBJ2-2; 8 nucleotides match TRBD1. V dropped 0 bases and J dropped 4; count of bases not matched to a gene: 2. This CDR3 comprises 15 residues. Germline V gene lookup returns CDR1 SGHKS and CDR2 YYEKEE (reference sequence). The CDR3, as DNA: TGTGCCAGCAGCTTGGGCAGGGGGCGCACCGGGGAGCTGTTTTTT. It translates to CASSLGRGRTGELFF.

The chain has TRBV7-9 and TRBJ1-1, with D uncertain. CDR1 and CDR2 (germline): SEHNR, FQNEAQ (reference sequence). V was cut by 1 base and J by 6 bases, with 9 bases left in between. The CDR3 extends over 13 amino acids. CDR3 loop: CASSLGGIAEAFF. The CDR3 region has the DNA TGTGCCAGCAGCTTAGGAGGGATTGCTGAAGCTTTCTTT.

The J gene is TRBJ1-5, the V gene TRBV28, with 8 nucleotides matching TRBD1. The J segment lost 6 bases and the V segment lost 1 base, leaving 8 bases of the junction unmatched. CDR3 length: 16 residues. CDR1 and CDR2 (germline): MDHEN, SYDVKM. The CDR3 DNA follows: TGTGCCAGCAGTTTATTCCGGGACAGGAAATCTCAGCCCCAGCATTTT. This encodes CASSLFRDRKSQPQHF.

This clone has ten or more counts. CDR3 sequence (DNA): TGTGCCAGCAGCCCCGGACAGGGGCGAATCGGCAATCAGCCCCAGCATTTT. This codes for CASSPGQGRIGNQPQHF. The chain has TRBV7-6 and TRBJ1-5, with 9 bases matching TRBD1. The germline gives CDR1 SGHVS, CDR2 FNYEAQ. This CDR3 is built from 17 residues. The V segment lost 5 bases and the J segment 2 bases; nucleotides outside the gene matches: 10. The full variable domain, rest sourced from reference TRBV7-6 and TRBJ1-5, is GAGVSQSPRYKVTKRGQDVALRCDPISGHVSLYWYRQALGQGPEFLTYFNYEAQQDKSGLPNDRFSAERPEGSISTLTIQRTEQRDSAMYRCASSPGQGRIGNQPQHFGDGTRLSIL.

The rearrangement links TRBV24-1 to TRBJ2-2; D not certain. The CDR3 extends over 14 amino acids. The germline CDR1 and CDR2 sequences are KGHDR and SFDVKD. V lost 6 bases, J lost 0 bases, and 7 bases lay in between. The CDR3 sequence is CATSNQANTGELFF. The CDR3 DNA reads as TGTGCCACCAGTAACCAGGCGAACACCGGGGAGCTGTTTTTT.

The chain employs TRBV12-5 and TRBJ2-1; 10 bases align to TRBD2. The CDR3 contains 14 residues. Germline CDR1 and CDR2: LGHNT and FRNRAP. V shed 4 bases, J shed 8 bases, and the junction held 5 bases outside the gene matches. The CDR3 nucleotides read TGTGCTAGTGGTTGGTCCGGGACTAGCGATGAGCAGTTCTTC. This encodes CASGWSGTSDEQFF. Supplemented by reference TRBV12-5 and TRBJ2-1, the full variable domain reads DARVTQTPRHKVTEMGQEVTMRCQPILGHNTVFWYRQTMMQGLELLAYFRNRAPLDDSGMPKDRFSAEMPDATLATLKIQPSEPRDSAVYFCASGWSGTSDEQFFGPGTRLTVL.

In nucleotides, the CDR3 is TGTGCCAGCAGCCCCCCCGGGACAGCAACCTCTGGAAACACCATATATTTT. Translated: CASSPPGTATSGNTIYF. The rearrangement uses TRBV28 and TRBJ1-3, with TRBD1 identical over 7 bases. This CDR3 contains 17 residues. Germline CDR1 MDHEN, CDR2 SYDVKM. J lost 0 bases, V lost 6 bases, and 11 bases had no gene match.

J is TRBJ2-3 and V is TRBV2; the D is unclear. Trimming left V 3 bases short and J 4 bases short, with 17 bases between. This CDR3 region has 16 residues. Germline V CDR1 and CDR2: SNHLY, FYNNEI. The CDR3, as DNA: TGTGCCAGCAGTGACCCGCCGGTAGAATCTTCAGATACGCAGTATTTT. Protein sequence: CASSDPPVESSDTQYF.

This CDR3 is CASSPSGLAGGPGEQYF. The CDR3 coding sequence is TGTGCCAGCAGCCCCTCCGGACTAGCGGGAGGGCCGGGAGAGCAGTACTTC. J is TRBJ2-7 and V is TRBV11-2, with 15 bases fitting TRBD2. Germline V gives CDR1 SGHAT, CDR2 FQNNGV. The CDR3 contains 17 residues. J lost 7 bases, V lost 5 bases, and 12 bases had no gene match.

The chain has TRBV12-3 or TRBV12-4 and TRBJ2-7; D may be TRBD2 (6 bases). The CDR3 is 12 residues long. V was clipped by 6 bases and J by 4 bases, with 10 bases between them. CDR3 region: CASRYGTYEQYF. The CDR3, as DNA: TGTGCCAGCAGATACGGGACTTACGAGCAGTACTTC.

This clone is medium-sized. This chain uses TRBV11-2 with TRBJ2-7; TRBD1 matches 9 bases. This CDR3 comprises 13 residues. The junction had 3 bases not matched to a gene; V was cut back by 5 bases and J by 4 bases. Germline V gene lookup returns CDR1 SGHAT and CDR2 FQNNGV. CDR3 DNA sequence: TGTGCCAGCAGCGTGGGACAGGGATACGAGCAGTACTTC. Translated: CASSVGQGYEQYF.

This clone was found a few times. This sequence joins TRBV2 and TRBJ2-2, with 12 bases identical to TRBD1. Germline CDR1 and CDR2: SNHLY and FYNNEI. This CDR3 has 16 residues. J gave up 6 bases and V 5 bases, and 7 bases lay outside the gene matches. As DNA, the CDR3 is TGTGCCAGCAGTCCAGGGGGGACAGGGGGCCCCGGGGAGCTGTTTTTT. Translating it yields CASSPGGTGGPGELFF.

The chain recombines TRBV29-1 with TRBJ1-6; 11 nucleotides agree with TRBD1. The CDR3 length is 15 residues. With V trimmed by 7 bases and J by 6 bases, 8 bases remained unmatched. CDR1 and CDR2 from the germline V gene are SQVTM and ANQGSEA. CDR3: CSARTGGFGNSPLHF. The CDR3 coding sequence is TGCAGCGCGAGGACAGGGGGCTTTGGTAATTCACCCCTCCACTTT. Together with reference TRBV29-1 and TRBJ1-6, the CDR3 gives the full variable domain: SAVISQKPSRDICQRGTSLTIQCQVDSQVTMMFWYRQQPGQSLTLIATANQGSEATYESGFVIDKFPISRPNLTFSTLTVSNMSPEDSSIYLCSARTGGFGNSPLHFGNGTRLTVT.

The chain is built from TRBV18 and TRBJ1-4; D unresolved. Trimming pared 1 base from V and 6 bases from J, leaving 12 bases between. CDR3 size: 15 residues. Per germline, CDR1 KGHSH and CDR2 LQKENI. The CDR3 loop is CASSPQLEGDEKLFF. The CDR3 nucleotides read TGTGCCAGCTCACCACAGTTAGAAGGAGATGAAAAACTGTTTTTT. Full variable domain (missing parts from reference TRBV18 and TRBJ1-4): NAGVMQNPRHLVRRRGQEARLRCSPMKGHSHVYWYRQLPEEGLKFMVYLQKENIIDESGMPKERFSAEFPKEGPSILRIQQVVRGDSAAYFCASSPQLEGDEKLFFGSGTQLSVL.

V and J are TRBV19 and TRBJ1-5, with D unclear. Trimming removed 4 bases at V and 4 bases at J, with 11 bases between. This CDR3 contains 14 residues. Germline V lookup: CDR1 LNHDA, CDR2 SQIVND (reference sequence). Written as DNA, the CDR3 is TGTGCCAGTAGTAGAGGGATAGGGAATCAGCCCCAGCATTTT. Its protein is CASSRGIGNQPQHF. The entire variable domain, with the rest obtained from reference TRBV19 and TRBJ1-5, is as follows: DGGITQSPKYLFRKEGQNVTLSCEQNLNHDAMYWYRQDPGQGLRLIYYSQIVNDFQKGDIAEGYSVSREKKESFPLTVTSAQKNPTAFYLCASSRGIGNQPQHFGDGTRLSIL.

The gene calls are TRBV27 and TRBJ2-3; tentative D call: TRBD2 (6 bases). This CDR3 region has 14 residues. Per the germline V gene, CDR1 is MNHEY and CDR2 is SMNVEV (reference sequence). Trimming cost V 4 bases and J 2 bases, with 10 bases left between them. CDR3 nucleotide sequence: TGTGCCAGCAGTTCCCGGACTAACACAGATACGCAGTATTTT. Translation: CASSSRTNTDTQYF.

The chain joins TRBV6-5 to TRBJ1-5, with 8 bases identical to TRBD1. Trimming removed 8 bases from V and 5 bases from J; junction bases left unmatched: 8. This CDR3 is built from 14 residues. Germline CDR1 MNHEY, CDR2 SVGAGI. The chain's CDR3 is CASSRGQWDQPQHF. Here the CDR3 DNA reads TGTGCCAGCTCCAGGGGGCAGTGGGATCAGCCCCAGCATTTT.

The V and J genes are TRBV6-5 and TRBJ2-3, with D hard to call. Germline loops: CDR1 MNHEY, CDR2 SVGAGI. CDR3 size: 13 residues. V was clipped by 8 bases and J by 2 bases, with 11 bases between them. The CDR3, as DNA: TGTGCCAGCCTGAGACTCACCACAGATACGCAGTATTTT. It specifies CASLRLTTDTQYF.

The chain carries TRBV28 and TRBJ1-3; tentatively, D is TRBD1 (6 bases). Germline CDR1 and CDR2: MDHEN and SYDVKM. V lost 6 bases and J 6 bases, leaving 15 bases between the germline ends. The CDR3 runs to 14 residues. The CDR3 is CASREAGTTNTIYF. The CDR3, as DNA: TGTGCCAGCAGAGAGGCAGGGACAACAAACACCATATATTTT.

The rearrangement joins TRBV7-8 to TRBJ1-5; 7 positions match TRBD1. CDR1 SGHVS and CDR2 FQNEAQ come from the germline V gene. V shed 4 bases and J 0 bases; nucleotides not matched to a gene: 9. CDR3 size: 17 residues. For the CDR3, the DNA is TGTGCCAGCAGCTCCCGGACAGGTCGTAATAGCAATCAGCCCCAGCATTTT. Its translation: CASSSRTGRNSNQPQHF.

V usage is TRBV19 and J usage is TRBJ1-1; no firm D call. CDR1 is LNHDA and CDR2 is SQIVND in the germline V gene (reference sequence). There are 14 residues in the CDR3. V was trimmed by 5 bases and J by 0 bases, leaving 10 bases between them. The CDR3 loop reads CASSLTVVNTEAFF. The CDR3 DNA reads TGTGCCAGTAGTCTTACAGTGGTGAACACTGAAGCTTTCTTT.

The chain joins TRBV2 to TRBJ1-5, with D perhaps TRBD1 (5 bases). Trimming pared 6 bases from V and 4 bases from J, leaving 19 bases between. The CDR3 has 16 residues. Germline lookup yields CDR1 SNHLY and CDR2 FYNNEI. The CDR3 spells CASSVDSLMGNQPQHF. The CDR3 nucleotides are TGTGCCAGCAGCGTCGACAGCTTAATGGGGAATCAGCCCCAGCATTTT. Full variable domain (remainder filled in from reference TRBV2 and TRBJ1-5): EPEVTQTPSHQVTQMGQEVILRCVPISNHLYFYWYRQILGQKVEFLVSFYNNEISEKSEIFDDQFSVERPDGSNFTLKIRSTKLEDSAMYFCASSVDSLMGNQPQHFGDGTRLSIL.

V and J are TRBV18 and TRBJ1-5; 11 bases match TRBD1. V trimming: 0 bases; J trimming: 4 bases; junction bases outside the gene matches: 5. Germline assignment: CDR1 KGHSH and CDR2 LQKENI. The CDR3 consists of 17 residues. CDR3 DNA: TGTGCCAGCTCACCACCCGGACAGGGGGCCCTAAATCAGCCCCAGCATTTT. It encodes CASSPPGQGALNQPQHF. Together with reference TRBV18 and TRBJ1-5, the CDR3 gives the full variable domain: NAGVMQNPRHLVRRRGQEARLRCSPMKGHSHVYWYRQLPEEGLKFMVYLQKENIIDESGMPKERFSAEFPKEGPSILRIQQVVRGDSAAYFCASSPPGQGALNQPQHFGDGTRLSIL.